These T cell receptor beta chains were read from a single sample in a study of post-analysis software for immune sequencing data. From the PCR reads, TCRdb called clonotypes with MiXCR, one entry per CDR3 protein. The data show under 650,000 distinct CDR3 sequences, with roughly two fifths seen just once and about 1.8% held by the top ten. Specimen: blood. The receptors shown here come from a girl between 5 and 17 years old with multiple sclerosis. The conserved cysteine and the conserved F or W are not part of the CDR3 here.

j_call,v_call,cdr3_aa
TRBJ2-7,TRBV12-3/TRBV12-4,ASSFLTANYEQY
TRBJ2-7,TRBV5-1,ASGPGSPTTEQY
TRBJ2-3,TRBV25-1,ASSRDSRLHTQY
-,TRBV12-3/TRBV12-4,ASSPGTGQMNEQY
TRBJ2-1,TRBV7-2,ASSPDRTYNEQF
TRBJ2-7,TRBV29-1,SAASVGGTSRSYEQY
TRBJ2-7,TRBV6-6,ASNPGLVYEQY
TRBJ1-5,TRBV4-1,ASSGQFRSNQPQH
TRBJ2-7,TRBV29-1,SVEDGVLTPVGSYEQY
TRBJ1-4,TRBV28,ASLGGTNEKLF
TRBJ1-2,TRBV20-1,SARRTGGGGYT
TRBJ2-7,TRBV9,ASSASGTADYEQY
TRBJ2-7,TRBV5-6,ASSLGGLAGVNEQY
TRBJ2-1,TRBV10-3,AISPDRVRNEQF
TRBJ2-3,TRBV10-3,TISMTSGSADTQY
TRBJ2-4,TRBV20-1,SARDGLTLAKNIQY
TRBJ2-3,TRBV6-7,ASSYSPATDSTDTQY
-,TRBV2,ASGTDYEQY
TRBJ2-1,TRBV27,ASSATSGGRNEQF
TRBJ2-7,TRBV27,ASSPKGGPFYEQY
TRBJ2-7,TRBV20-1,SAPGQGPYEQY
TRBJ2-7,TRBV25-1,ASSPRLAGDWGEQY
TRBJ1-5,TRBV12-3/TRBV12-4,ASSPSPGGEPQH
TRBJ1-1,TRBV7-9,ASSQPVGQVNTEAF
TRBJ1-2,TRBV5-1,ASSPSGTPGYT
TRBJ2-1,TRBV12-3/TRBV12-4,ASSTQSDPYNEQF
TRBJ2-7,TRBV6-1,ASSESPSGHLTSQY
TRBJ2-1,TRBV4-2,ASSQESDARSYNEQF
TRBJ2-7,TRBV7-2,ASSLARSSGGLTYEQY
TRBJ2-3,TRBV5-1,ASSLIRDTDTQY
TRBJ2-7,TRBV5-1,ASSLSAGANEQY
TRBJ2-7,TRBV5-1,ASSPVTGAVYEQY
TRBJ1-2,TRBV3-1,ASSLGRARYT
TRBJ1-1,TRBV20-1,SARGRWGNAEAF
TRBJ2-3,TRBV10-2,ASSERTADTQY
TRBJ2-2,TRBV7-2,ASSLIRQVAGELF
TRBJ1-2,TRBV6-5,ASSYSPPNYGYT
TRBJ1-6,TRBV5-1,ASSWHGGDYNSPLH
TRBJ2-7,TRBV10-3,AISALTSENPYEQY
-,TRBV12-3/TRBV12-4,ASSFLTGKGYEQY
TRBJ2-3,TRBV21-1,ASSKGRVRDPAGDSTDTQY
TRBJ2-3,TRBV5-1,ASSLRQGSTDTQY
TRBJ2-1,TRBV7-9,ASSPRGRANEQF
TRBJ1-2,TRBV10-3,AISAETGNTGYT
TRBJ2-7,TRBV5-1,ASSLDLTDRTTYEQY
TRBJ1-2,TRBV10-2,ASSTEGINGYT
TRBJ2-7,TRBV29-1,SVEDLGAHEQY
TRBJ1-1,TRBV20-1,SAANPGRGMNTEAF
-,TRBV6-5,ASSPPLAGVGEQY
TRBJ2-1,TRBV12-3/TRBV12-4,ASSVTGGRNNEQF
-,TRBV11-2,ASSSYRGKDEQY
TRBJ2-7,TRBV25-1,ASSPPRKGQGLYEQY
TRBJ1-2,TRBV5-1,ASSLDPFMGAQGYT
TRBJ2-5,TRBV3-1,ASSQSPKAGGIQETQY
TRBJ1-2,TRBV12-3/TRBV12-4,ASSLGGLGYGYT
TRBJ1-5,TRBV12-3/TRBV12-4,ASSGQSNQPQH
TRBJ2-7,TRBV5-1,ASSLEGGRRGYEQY